The T cell receptor (beta chain) under discussion was sequenced for a study of OX40 agonist ivuxolimab in advanced cancers. Study-wide results and caveats: On average, a greater number of expanded clones characterised CD8+ T cells relative to CD4+.

Sampling times: baseline, cycle 4 day 1, cycle 7 day 1. The assay was immunoSEQ multiplex PCR, and TCRdb's table has in-frame clones only and misses some. The sample has roughly 80,000 clones, just under 85% seen once. Per germline, CDR1 SGHTS and CDR2 YDEGEE. V dropped 0 bases and J dropped 4 bases, with 12 bases sitting between them. This CDR3 has 15 residues. With regard to this clone: What it binds is not known.

This receptor was identified in an adult with an advanced solid tumor such as melanoma, head and neck, liver or kidney cancer. The gene calls are TRBV5-8 and TRBJ2-3; D is possibly TRBD1 (6 bases). The sample was CD4+ or CD8+ T cells sorted from blood, taken in a trial of the OX40 agonist ivuxolimab. This CDR3 reads CASSLGRGVPDTQYF. CDR3 coding DNA: TGTGCCAGCAGCTTGGGCAGGGGTGTCCCAGATACGCAGTATTTT.